This T cell receptor (beta chain) was identified during a study of OX40 agonist ivuxolimab in advanced cancers. The study, taken as a whole, reports: Still undetermined is the antigen specificity of the expanded peripheral T cells.

Concerning this clone itself: No antigen is known for it.

Germline-derived CDR1 and CDR2 are SGHNT and YYREEE (reference sequence). V lost 4 bases, J lost 6 bases, and 12 bases lay in between. This CDR3 is built from 13 residues. Profiled with immunoSEQ multiplex PCR; TCRdb holds only in-frame clones, not every one. The sample lists 60,000 to 65,000 clones, roughly 80% seen once, with 0.7% in the top ten. V and J are TRBV5-4 and TRBJ2-3; D may be TRBD1 (6 bases). Sequenced here: CD4+ or CD8+ T cells sorted from blood, sampled in a trial of the OX40 agonist ivuxolimab. This clonotype was sampled from an adult with an advanced solid tumor such as melanoma, head and neck, liver or kidney cancer. The CDR3: CASSRQGSDTQYF. CDR3 sequence (DNA): TGTGCCAGCAGCCGCCAGGGGTCCGATACGCAGTATTTT. The whole variable domain, remainder taken from reference TRBV5-4 and TRBJ2-3, is ETGVTQSPTHLIKTRGQQVTLRCSSQSGHNTVSWYQQALGQGPQFIFQYYREEENGRGNFPPRFSGLQFPNYSSELNVNALELDDSALYLCASSRQGSDTQYFGPGTRLTVL.